Listed below are T cell receptor beta chains from one sample, sequenced in a study of Graves' ophthalmopathy and Graves' hyperthyroidism. TCRdb re-derived calls from the multiplex PCR reads in MiXCR, one entry per CDR3 protein. The sample records more than 150,000 distinct CDR3 sequences, approximately 38% being singletons. Sequencing was performed on peripheral blood. The receptors shown here come from a middle-aged woman with Graves' ophthalmopathy. Both conserved end residues are part of each CDR3. Each record gives: V gene, clone size, J gene, D gene, CDR3 protein, CDR3 DNA. D genes are given only for firm matches. For some rows the clone size is stated as once, few or many, or as a class when expanded; others skip it.

V gene: TRBV12-3/TRBV12-4; clone size: many; J gene: TRBJ1-1; D gene: .; CDR3 protein: CASSSIPGGAEAFF; CDR3 DNA: TGTGCCAGCAGTTCCATTCCGGGTGGGGCTGAAGCTTTCTTT
V gene: TRBV10-3; clone size: many; J gene: TRBJ1-2; D gene: .; CDR3 protein: CAISPVPNNYGYTF; CDR3 DNA: TGTGCCATCAGTCCAGTCCCTAATAACTATGGCTACACCTTC
V gene: TRBV6-5; clone size: .; J gene: TRBJ1-1; D gene: TRBD1; CDR3 protein: CASSLQTGTQNTEAFF; CDR3 DNA: TGTGCCAGCAGTTTACAGACAGGGACTCAGAACACTGAAGCTTTCTTT
V gene: TRBV10-3; clone size: many; J gene: TRBJ2-7; D gene: TRBD1; CDR3 protein: CAINPGQGYEQYF; CDR3 DNA: TGTGCCATCAACCCGGGACAGGGCTACGAGCAGTACTTC
V gene: TRBV30; clone size: many; J gene: TRBJ2-2; D gene: TRBD1; CDR3 protein: CAWSRDRVGTGELFF; CDR3 DNA: TGTGCCTGGAGTCGGGACAGGGTGGGCACCGGGGAGCTGTTTTTT
V gene: TRBV2; clone size: many; J gene: TRBJ1-2; D gene: .; CDR3 protein: CASRTLYSGSTNYGYTF; CDR3 DNA: TGTGCCAGCAGGACCCTTTACTCGGGCAGCACTAACTATGGCTACACCTTC
V gene: TRBV6-1; clone size: many; J gene: TRBJ1-5; D gene: .; CDR3 protein: CASRRASGEGNQPQHF; CDR3 DNA: TGTGCCAGCAGACGGGCTTCAGGGGAGGGCAATCAGCCCCAGCATTTT
V gene: TRBV12-3/TRBV12-4; clone size: many; J gene: TRBJ1-1; D gene: .; CDR3 protein: CASSPDGENTEAFF; CDR3 DNA: TGTGCCAGCAGTCCGGATGGAGAGAACACTGAAGCTTTCTTT
V gene: TRBV6-5; clone size: .; J gene: TRBJ1-5; D gene: .; CDR3 protein: CASSYDTRGRNQPQHF; CDR3 DNA: TGTGCCAGCAGTTACGACACGCGGGGGCGAAATCAGCCCCAGCATTTT
V gene: TRBV7-6; clone size: many; J gene: TRBJ1-5; D gene: TRBD1; CDR3 protein: CASSVDGTANQPQHF; CDR3 DNA: TGTGCCAGCAGCGTAGATGGGACAGCTAATCAGCCCCAGCATTTT
V gene: TRBV18; clone size: many; J gene: TRBJ1-2; D gene: TRBD1; CDR3 protein: CASSPGTDTNYGYTF; CDR3 DNA: TGTGCCAGCTCACCAGGGACAGATACTAACTATGGCTACACCTTC
V gene: TRBV12-3/TRBV12-4; clone size: many; J gene: TRBJ1-1; D gene: .; CDR3 protein: CASSLPGWDGNTEAFF; CDR3 DNA: TGTGCCAGCAGCCTGCCGGGGTGGGACGGGAACACTGAAGCTTTCTTT
V gene: TRBV6-2/TRBV6-3; clone size: .; J gene: TRBJ2-7; D gene: TRBD2; CDR3 protein: CASSVTSGPSYEQYF; CDR3 DNA: TGTGCCAGCAGCGTGACTAGCGGGCCCTCCTACGAGCAGTACTTC
V gene: TRBV7-2; clone size: many; J gene: TRBJ2-4; D gene: .; CDR3 protein: CASSLGSQGNIQYF; CDR3 DNA: TGTGCCAGCAGCTTGGGGAGCCAGGGAAACATTCAGTACTTC
V gene: TRBV24-1; clone size: .; J gene: TRBJ2-7; D gene: .; CDR3 protein: CATSDFDGTYEQYF; CDR3 DNA: TGTGCCACCAGTGATTTTGACGGGACCTACGAGCAGTACTTC
V gene: TRBV20-1; clone size: .; J gene: TRBJ1-1; D gene: .; CDR3 protein: CSARANWAENTEAFF; CDR3 DNA: TGCAGTGCTCGAGCGAATTGGGCAGAAAACACTGAAGCTTTCTTT
V gene: TRBV18; clone size: many; J gene: TRBJ2-5; D gene: .; CDR3 protein: CASSPPGTAGETQYF; CDR3 DNA: TGTGCCAGCTCACCACCGGGGACCGCGGGAGAGACCCAGTACTTC
V gene: TRBV19; clone size: many; J gene: TRBJ2-7; D gene: TRBD1; CDR3 protein: CASSYFVDRGEQYF; CDR3 DNA: TGTGCCAGTAGTTACTTCGTGGACAGGGGCGAGCAGTACTTC
V gene: TRBV4-1; clone size: many; J gene: TRBJ1-2; D gene: .; CDR3 protein: CASSLYYRAPLYGYIPYTF; CDR3 DNA: TGCGCCAGCAGCCTATACTACAGGGCACCCCTTTATGGCTATATCCCTTACACCTTC
V gene: TRBV7-8; clone size: .; J gene: TRBJ2-2; D gene: TRBD1; CDR3 protein: CASSPIPGTGNTGELFF; CDR3 DNA: TGTGCCAGCAGCCCTATACCAGGGACAGGGAACACCGGGGAGCTGTTTTTT
V gene: TRBV6-5; clone size: many; J gene: TRBJ1-5; D gene: TRBD1; CDR3 protein: CASRSQGNHQPQHF; CDR3 DNA: TGTGCCAGCAGATCACAGGGGAACCACCAGCCCCAGCATTTT
V gene: TRBV11-1; clone size: many; J gene: TRBJ1-3; D gene: .; CDR3 protein: CASSLNRLSSGNTIYF; CDR3 DNA: TGTGCCAGCAGCTTAAACAGACTGAGCTCTGGAAACACCATATATTTT
V gene: TRBV27; clone size: many; J gene: TRBJ1-6; D gene: .; CDR3 protein: CASSKGTDSPLHF; CDR3 DNA: TGTGCCAGCAGTAAGGGTACAGATTCACCCCTCCACTTT
V gene: TRBV6-1; clone size: few; J gene: TRBJ1-2; D gene: TRBD1; CDR3 protein: CASSITPGQGNGYTF; CDR3 DNA: TGTGCCAGCAGTATAACACCGGGACAGGGAAATGGCTACACCTTC
V gene: TRBV5-1; clone size: many; J gene: TRBJ2-5; D gene: TRBD2; CDR3 protein: CASSAGTSGMGGETQYF; CDR3 DNA: TGCGCCAGCAGCGCCGGGACTAGTGGTATGGGCGGAGAGACCCAGTACTTC
V gene: TRBV12-3/TRBV12-4; clone size: many; J gene: TRBJ2-7; D gene: .; CDR3 protein: CASSFGQSYEQYF; CDR3 DNA: TGTGCCAGCAGTTTTGGACAGTCCTACGAGCAGTACTTC
V gene: TRBV19; clone size: many; J gene: TRBJ1-3; D gene: .; CDR3 protein: CASSLTPGNTIYF; CDR3 DNA: TGTGCCAGTAGTTTAACACCTGGAAACACCATATATTTT
V gene: TRBV7-2; clone size: .; J gene: TRBJ2-7; D gene: .; CDR3 protein: CASMRGPQAYEQYF; CDR3 DNA: TGTGCCAGCATGAGGGGACCGCAAGCCTACGAGCAGTACTTC
V gene: TRBV15; clone size: many; J gene: TRBJ1-5; D gene: .; CDR3 protein: CATSRDSGADQPQHF; CDR3 DNA: TGTGCCACCAGCAGAGATAGCGGGGCGGATCAGCCCCAGCATTTT
V gene: TRBV6-1; clone size: .; J gene: TRBJ1-2; D gene: TRBD1; CDR3 protein: CASKRPDRFYGYTF; CDR3 DNA: TGTGCCAGCAAGAGGCCGGACAGGTTCTATGGCTACACCTTC
V gene: TRBV20-1; clone size: .; J gene: TRBJ2-7; D gene: .; CDR3 protein: CSARDRVLSSYEQYF; CDR3 DNA: TGCAGTGCTAGAGATCGGGTGCTAAGCTCCTACGAGCAGTACTTC